Sequencing of this T cell receptor beta chain was carried out in a study of shared T cell receptors in the human thymus. This table comes from immunoSEQ multiplex PCR, and its TCRdb copy is limited to in-frame clones, with some not included. The data hold about 730,000 clones, with approximately 85% observed a single time. V lost 2 bases and J lost 5; bases outside the gene matches: 7. The germline gives CDR1 LGHNA, CDR2 YNFKEQ. The CDR3 is 16 amino acids. The data also belong to a second study, concerning human thymus T cells. As that study records: Thymic material originated from resections removed in the course of corrective heart surgery. Apparent skewing of V and J gene usage characterized both thymic and blood repertoires.

J is TRBJ2-1 and V is TRBV4-2; 9 positions match TRBD2. Input material: thymocytes. This receptor was obtained from a girl less than two years old with a congenital heart defect. CDR3 in DNA: TGTGCCAGCAGCCAACATGTTAGCGGGGGACACAATGAGCAGTTCTTC. This codes for CASSQHVSGGHNEQFF.